This TCR beta chain was sequenced in a study of monozygotic twins with inflammatory bowel disease. Germline-derived CDR1 and CDR2 are MNHEY and SMNVEV (reference sequence). There are 13 residues in the CDR3. The unique tags termed UMIs, each holding a 6-nucleotide sample barcode, were added by means of template switching. For each CDR3 protein, TCRdb gives one entry from its re-call of the 5' RACE reads, without DNA. In total, the table holds a few hundred thousand distinct CDR3 sequences. The sequenced sample consisted of blood. The genes are TRBV27 and TRBJ2-2. The source is a human donor with ulcerative colitis or Crohn's disease, or a healthy co-twin of an affected twin (not recorded which). The CDR3 region is CASSLFGAGELFF.